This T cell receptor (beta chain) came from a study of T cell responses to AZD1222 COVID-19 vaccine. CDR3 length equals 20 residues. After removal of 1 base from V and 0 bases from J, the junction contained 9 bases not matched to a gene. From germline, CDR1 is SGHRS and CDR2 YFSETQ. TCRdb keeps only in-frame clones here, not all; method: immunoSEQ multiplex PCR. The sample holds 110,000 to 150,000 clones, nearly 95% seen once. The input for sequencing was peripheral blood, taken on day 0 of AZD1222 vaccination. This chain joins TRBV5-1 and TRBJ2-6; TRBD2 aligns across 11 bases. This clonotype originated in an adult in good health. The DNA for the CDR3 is TGCGCCAGCAGCTTGTTCCCGGGACTAGCGGAGGACTCTGGGGCCAACGTCCTGACTTTC. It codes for CASSLFPGLAEDSGANVLTF.